The 20 T cell receptor beta chains given below trace back to one sample, sequenced in a study of OX40 agonist ivuxolimab in advanced cancers. Library preparation employed the immunoSEQ multiplex PCR assay. In TCRdb, the immuneACCESS table is reduced to in-frame sequences with V and J assigned. These tables do not hold every clone; where another copy was compared, an unresolved V gene accounts for under half, and the others remain unexplained. This sample has 73,000 or so clones in its table, and approximately 85% of those were observed once. About 0.42% of the sample belongs to the ten largest clones. Sequenced material: CD4+ or CD8+ T cells sorted from blood, taken in a trial of the OX40 agonist ivuxolimab. These receptors came from an adult with an advanced solid tumor such as melanoma, head and neck, liver or kidney cancer.

The rearrangement uses TRBV19 and TRBJ2-3; D is perhaps TRBD1 (5 bases). V was pared by 5 bases and J by 2 bases, with 11 bases between. Germline lookup yields CDR1 LNHDA and CDR2 SQIVND (reference sequence). This CDR3 contains 14 residues. The CDR3 protein is CASSLGRATDTQYF. The CDR3 coding sequence is TGTGCCAGTAGTTTAGGCAGGGCCACAGATACGCAGTATTTT.

In its sample, this clone was seen a few times. The chain employs TRBV28 and TRBJ1-6; TRBD1 is a possible D gene (6 bases). Germline values: CDR1 MDHEN, CDR2 SYDVKM. V gave up 6 bases and J gave up 6 bases, with 12 bases separating them. The CDR3 has 14 amino acids. CDR3 amino acids: CASRSQGSNSPLHF. CDR3 sequence (DNA): TGTGCCAGCAGGTCCCAGGGGTCTAATTCACCCCTCCACTTT.

This clone was recorded a few times. CDR3 sequence (DNA): TGTGCACTGGACGGGGGGAACACTGAAGCTTTCTTT. Its protein product is CALDGGNTEAFF. The chain combines TRBV2 with TRBJ1-1; a weak D match, TRBD1 (5 bases). This CDR3 region has 12 residues. Germline V gene sequence: CDR1 SNHLY, CDR2 FYNNEI.

The chain carries TRBV4-1 and TRBJ2-5, with D tentatively TRBD1 (5 bases). Trimming left V 9 bases short and J 6 bases short, with 11 bases between. CDR1 is MGHRA and CDR2 is YSYEKL in the germline V gene. The CDR3 is made up of 11 amino acids. The CDR3 is CASSGLKTQYF. The CDR3 nucleotides read TGCGCCAGTTCAGGGCTTAAGACCCAGTACTTC.

The V gene is TRBV11-2, the J gene TRBJ1-2; maybe TRBD1 (5 bases). Between the trimmed V and J ends, which lost 5 bases and 6 bases, there was a span of 19 bases. Germline V lookup: CDR1 SGHAT, CDR2 FQNNGV. The CDR3 is 15 amino acids. CDR3 protein: CASSPEGPSRDGYTF. The DNA for the CDR3 is TGTGCCAGCAGCCCGGAGGGGCCCTCTCGGGATGGCTACACCTTC.

Of note for this clone: The sample carries other DNA sequences with the same CDR3. The V gene is TRBV6-1, the J gene TRBJ1-1; 9 positions match TRBD1. J lost 4 bases, V lost 4 bases, and 4 bases had no gene match. The V gene's germline CDR1 is MNHNS and CDR2 SASEGT. The CDR3 contains 14 residues. For the CDR3, the DNA is TGTGCCAGCAGTGTTGACAGGGGGTTCACTGAAGCTTTCTTT. Translating it yields CASSVDRGFTEAFF.

This chain joins TRBV19 and TRBJ1-2; a weak D match, TRBD1 (6 bases). CDR1 is LNHDA and CDR2 is SQIVND in the germline V gene (reference sequence). V was shortened by 7 bases and J by 4 bases, with 19 bases between the two germline ends. The CDR3 is 15 residues long. CDR3 nucleotides: TGTGCCAGTATGTCGATAAACGCAGGGGCCTATGGCTACACCTTC. Protein sequence: CASMSINAGAYGYTF.

The chain recombines TRBV9 with TRBJ2-5; 12 bases line up with TRBD2. The CDR3 is made up of 17 amino acids. CDR1 is SGDLS and CDR2 is YYNGEE in the germline V gene. J was trimmed by 1 base and V by 0 bases; bases with no gene match: 4. The CDR3 DNA reads as TGTGCCAGCAGCGTAGGGGGGACTAGCGGGTTCCAAGAGACCCAGTACTTC. Encoded protein: CASSVGGTSGFQETQYF.

The J gene is TRBJ1-5, the V gene TRBV28, with D possibly being TRBD1 (6 bases). The CDR3 has 14 amino acids. Germline V CDR1 and CDR2: MDHEN, SYDVKM. V lost 8 bases, J lost 1 base, and 12 bases lay in between. The CDR3 reads CASLGGGSNQPQHF. The CDR3 bases are TGTGCCAGCCTAGGGGGGGGGAGCAATCAGCCCCAGCATTTT.

The CDR3 DNA sequence: TGCGCCAGCAGCCAAGCTCGAAGCACGCAGTATTTT. This translates into CASSQARSTQYF. J is TRBJ2-3 and V is TRBV4-1; D is unresolved. CDR3 length equals 12 residues. Deletions cut 1 base from V and 9 bases from J, with 8 bases between. Germline CDR1 and CDR2: MGHRA and YSYEKL.

The genes are TRBV20-1 and TRBJ1-2; no reliable D call. This CDR3 spans 8 amino acids. V lost 7 bases, J lost 8 bases, and 5 bases lay in between. CDR1 is DFQATT and CDR2 is SNEGSKA in the germline V gene (reference sequence). The CDR3: CSEKGYTF. CDR3 in DNA: TGCAGTGAAAAGGGCTACACCTTC.

V usage is TRBV27 and J usage is TRBJ2-7, with D possibly being TRBD1 or TRBD2 (5 bases each). The V gene lost 5 bases and the J gene lost 0 bases, with 14 bases spanning the gap. The CDR3 is 15 amino acids. In germline, CDR1 is MNHEY, CDR2 SMNVEV (reference sequence). The CDR3 here is CASSKKPGPSYEQYV. The CDR3 nucleotides are TGTGCCAGCAGTAAAAAACCGGGACCCTCCTACGAGCAGTACGTC.

The rearrangement joins TRBV7-2 to TRBJ1-4; D ambiguous. Trimming cost V 5 bases and J 3 bases, with 13 bases left between them. The CDR3 contains 15 residues. Germline V lookup: CDR1 SGHTA, CDR2 FQGNSA. CDR3 DNA sequence: TGTGCCAGCAGCCGGCGGGTGCAGGCTAATGAAAAACTGTTTTTT. Its translation: CASSRRVQANEKLFF.

This chain uses TRBV6-6 with TRBJ1-2; TRBD1 is a possible D gene (5 bases). Germline V gene sequence: CDR1 MNHNY, CDR2 SVGAGI (reference sequence). V shed 8 bases and J shed 0 bases, with 7 bases lying between them. The CDR3 runs 12 residues. CDR3 residues: CASQGANYGYTF. CDR3 nucleotides: TGTGCCAGCCAAGGGGCTAACTATGGCTACACCTTC.

For the CDR3, the DNA is TGTGCCAGCAGGGGGACAGGCCGGAACACTGAAGCTTTCTTT. The encoded protein is CASRGTGRNTEAFF. The gene calls are TRBV6-6 and TRBJ1-1; the match to TRBD1 covers 8 bases. V shed 6 bases, J shed 1 base, and the junction held 4 bases outside the gene matches. The germline V gene encodes CDR1 MNHNY and CDR2 SVGAGI (reference sequence). CDR3 length equals 14 residues.

The genes are TRBV11-3 and TRBJ1-2, with D maybe TRBD1 (6 bases). Trimming stripped 5 bases from V and 8 bases from J, with 15 bases between. Per the germline V gene, CDR1 is SGHNT and CDR2 is YENEEA. The CDR3 loop spans 13 amino acids. The CDR3 sequence: CASSHSWGGGYTF. CDR3 nucleotides: TGTGCCAGCAGCCACAGTTGGGGGGGCGGCTACACCTTC. The full variable domain, rest sourced from reference TRBV11-3 and TRBJ1-2, is EAGVVQSPRYKIIEKKQPVAFWCNPISGHNTLYWYLQNLGQGPELLIRYENEEAVDDSQLPKDRFSAERLKGVDSTLKIQPAELGDSAVYLCASSHSWGGGYTFGSGTRLTVV.

The chain carries TRBV2 and TRBJ2-7; D is unresolved. CDR3 length: 11 amino acids. The V end lost 5 bases, the J end lost 3 bases, and 5 bases lay between the germline ends. Looked up from germline, CDR1 is SNHLY and CDR2 is FYNNEI. The CDR3 reads CASSQVYEQYV. CDR3 nucleotide sequence: TGTGCCAGCAGTCAGGTCTACGAGCAGTACGTC.

This chain joins TRBV28 and TRBJ1-5; the D gene is possibly TRBD1 (6 bases). Germline V CDR1 and CDR2: MDHEN, SYDVKM. This CDR3 is built from 15 residues. V gave up 3 bases and J gave up 7 bases, with 16 bases separating them. The chain's CDR3 is CASSLAGGMRQPQHF. In DNA form, the CDR3 reads TGTGCCAGCAGTTTGGCCGGGGGCATGAGGCAGCCCCAGCATTTT.

J is TRBJ2-7 and V is TRBV4-3; a weak D match, TRBD2 (5 bases). Germline values: CDR1 LGHNA, CDR2 YSLEER. Trimming took 0 bases from V and 1 from J, leaving 10 bases between them. The CDR3 runs to 15 residues. The DNA for the CDR3 is TGCGCCAGCAGCCAAGATGACCGGGAATCCTACGAGCAGTACTTC. Translation gives CASSQDDRESYEQYF.

The chain employs TRBV5-4 and TRBJ1-2; D uncertain. V shed 4 bases and J shed 0 bases, with 4 bases lying between them. From germline, CDR1 is SGHNT and CDR2 YYREEE (reference sequence). The CDR3 extends over 12 amino acids. Here the CDR3 reads CASSISNYGYTF. CDR3 bases: TGTGCCAGCAGCATATCTAACTATGGCTACACCTTC.